The source of this TCR beta chain is a study of T cell responses to AZD1222 COVID-19 vaccine. The study, taken as a whole, reports: Spike-specific TCR breadth and depth both grew after two AZD1222 doses.

With regard to this clone: Antigen specificity is unknown.

The CDR3 runs 14 residues. CDR1 is LNHDA and CDR2 is SQIVND in the germline V gene (reference sequence). The germline V and J ends were trimmed by 3 bases and 2 bases, with 10 bases remaining between them. The data were produced by immunoSEQ multiplex PCR, yet TCRdb's version contains in-frame clones alone and is incomplete. The table includes some 150,000 clones, under 95% detected once. This chain uses TRBV19 with TRBJ1-2; D possibly corresponds to TRBD1 (5 bases). The receptor was isolated from an adult who received the AZD1222 COVID-19 vaccine. The sample was peripheral blood, taken 28 days after the second AZD1222 dose. The CDR3: CASSIFRENYGYTF. The CDR3 nucleotides are TGTGCCAGTAGTATCTTCAGGGAAAACTATGGCTACACCTTC.